Below are 2 T cell receptor beta chains sequenced from a single sample in a study of blood T cell repertoires in COVID-19. Here immunoSEQ multiplex PCR was the method, and the copy in TCRdb shows in-frame clones only, minus some. This table holds 380,000 or so clones, approximately 89% found once. Sequenced material: PBMCs or T cells enriched from blood (not recorded which). These receptors were collected from a man in his thirties or forties who had recovered from COVID-19.

The CDR3 here is CASKPGQGNLWETQYF. In DNA form, the CDR3 reads TGTGCCAGCAAGCCGGGACAGGGCAACCTTTGGGAGACCCAGTACTTC. This chain joins TRBV2 and TRBJ2-5, with 9 nucleotides matching TRBD1. CDR1 SNHLY and CDR2 FYNNEI come from the germline V gene. The CDR3 runs 16 residues. V lost 7 bases, J lost 5 bases, and 14 bases stayed unmatched.

J is TRBJ1-5 and V is TRBV6-1; D gene uncertain. The V and J ends lost 7 bases and 7 bases respectively, with 14 bases between them. CDR1 is MNHNS, CDR2 SASEGT, per germline. The CDR3 loop spans 13 amino acids. CDR3 in DNA: TGTGCCAGCAAAGGCGGGGAACGGCAGCCCCAGCATTTT. It is translated as CASKGGERQPQHF.